The 26 T cell receptor beta chains in this list originate from one sample, sequenced in a study of blood T cell repertoires in COVID-19. Libraries were prepared by immunoSEQ multiplex PCR; TCRdb keeps only in-frame clonotypes and omits some of them. This table holds over 300,000 clones, 65% to 90% found once. Sequenced material: peripheral blood. The receptors derive from a human donor in a cohort sampled during active COVID-19.

The chain carries TRBV5-4 and TRBJ2-7; 11 bases line up with TRBD1. In germline, CDR1 is SGHNT, CDR2 YYREEE (reference sequence). The CDR3 spans 13 residues. J lost 6 bases, V lost 4 bases, and 3 bases had no gene match. The CDR3 protein is CASSKGQGVEQYF. Here the CDR3 DNA reads TGTGCCAGCAGCAAGGGACAGGGGGTCGAGCAGTACTTC.

The chain employs TRBV30 and TRBJ1-5; 7 positions match TRBD1. Germline CDR1 is GTSNPN and CDR2 is SVGIG (reference sequence). This CDR3 contains 14 residues. The trim removed 3 bases at V and 6 bases at J, leaving 8 bases unmatched. The CDR3 here is CAWRLQGLGQPQHF. CDR3 DNA sequence: TGTGCCTGGAGGCTACAGGGGCTCGGTCAGCCCCAGCATTTT.

The genes are TRBV4-1 and TRBJ2-3; a possible D gene is TRBD2 (6 bases). With 0 bases removed from V and 1 base from J, the gap between germline ends came to 17 bases. Germline loops: CDR1 MGHRA, CDR2 YSYEKL. The CDR3 length is 18 residues. CDR3 in amino acids: CASSQDPASGVGTDTQYF. Here the CDR3 DNA reads TGCGCCAGCAGCCAAGATCCCGCGTCGGGGGTCGGCACAGATACGCAGTATTTT.

The V and J genes are TRBV5-5 and TRBJ2-1, with 12 positions matching TRBD1. This CDR3 region has 14 residues. With 4 bases clipped from V and 9 bases from J, the junction kept 5 bases outside the gene matches. Per germline, CDR1 SGHKS and CDR2 YYEKEE (reference sequence). CDR3 sequence reads: CASSPGTGGPEQFF. As DNA, the CDR3 is TGTGCCAGCAGCCCCGGGACAGGGGGCCCTGAGCAGTTCTTC. The variable domain in full, completed from reference TRBV5-5 and TRBJ2-1, reads DAGVTQSPTHLIKTRGQQVTLRCSPISGHKSVSWYQQVLGQGPQFIFQYYEKEERGRGNFPDRFSARQFPNYSSELNVNALLLGDSALYLCASSPGTGGPEQFFGPGTRLTVL.

The chain carries TRBV2 and TRBJ1-2; 7 bases map to TRBD1. V shed 4 bases and J 7 bases; nucleotides not matched to a gene: 12. Germline CDR1 is SNHLY and CDR2 is FYNNEI. The length of the CDR3 is 15 residues. The CDR3 sequence is CASSAWTGRTGGYTF. In nucleotides, the CDR3 is TGTGCCAGCAGTGCCTGGACAGGCCGAACTGGTGGCTACACCTTC.

J is TRBJ1-6 and V is TRBV6-6; maybe TRBD1 (5 bases). This CDR3 region has 15 residues. Germline CDR1 reads MNHNY; CDR2 reads SVGAGI (reference sequence). Trimming shortened V by 6 bases and J by 9 bases, and 18 bases separated the two germline ends. The DNA for the CDR3 is TGTGCCAGCAGCAGGGTTGGAACGGATTCTTCACCCCTCCACTTT. Translating it yields CASSRVGTDSSPLHF.

The chain combines TRBV7-9 with TRBJ1-6; a possible D gene is TRBD1 (5 bases). CDR1 is SEHNR, CDR2 FQNEAQ, per germline (reference sequence). Trimming pared 4 bases from V and 7 bases from J, leaving 14 bases between. The CDR3 consists of 15 residues. In nucleotides, the CDR3 is TGTGCCAGCAGCTATGAAGGGGCGAGGAATTCACCCCTCCACTTT. It specifies CASSYEGARNSPLHF.

The chain recombines TRBV5-4 with TRBJ2-3; D uncertain. Trimming pared 0 bases from V and 0 bases from J, leaving 8 bases between. From germline, CDR1 is SGHNT and CDR2 YYREEE (reference sequence). The CDR3 is made up of 15 amino acids. CDR3 in amino acids: CASSLAATSTDTQYF. CDR3 DNA sequence: TGTGCCAGCAGCTTGGCAGCGACTAGCACAGATACGCAGTATTTT. The full variable domain, its missing parts supplied by reference TRBV5-4 and TRBJ2-3, is ETGVTQSPTHLIKTRGQQVTLRCSSQSGHNTVSWYQQALGQGPQFIFQYYREEENGRGNFPPRFSGLQFPNYSSELNVNALELDDSALYLCASSLAATSTDTQYFGPGTRLTVL.

The count of this clone is one. The chain joins TRBV7-9 to TRBJ2-5; 8 bases agree with TRBD1. This CDR3 contains 14 residues. Germline V CDR1 and CDR2: SEHNR, FQNEAQ (reference sequence). The V segment lost 5 bases and the J segment 5 bases; nucleotides outside the gene matches: 7. CDR3 coding DNA: TGTGCCAGCAGCGGGCAGACAGGGGAGGAGACCCAGTACTTC. Translation gives CASSGQTGEETQYF.

CDR3 DNA sequence: TGTGCCAGCAGCTCACAGGGGGCTGAGGGCTACACCTTC. Its protein is CASSSQGAEGYTF. The V gene is TRBV13, the J gene TRBJ1-2; 9 bases match TRBD1. The germline V gene encodes CDR1 PRHDT and CDR2 FYEKMQ (reference sequence). CDR3 size: 13 residues. The V segment lost 4 bases and the J segment 8 bases; nucleotides outside the gene matches: 5.

The V and J genes are TRBV29-1 and TRBJ2-3; unclear D gene. Germline assignment: CDR1 SQVTM and CDR2 ANQGSEA. This CDR3 is built from 12 residues. V was shortened by 4 bases and J by 6 bases, with 11 bases between the two germline ends. The CDR3 sequence is CSVGGNRDTQYF. CDR3 sequence (DNA): TGCAGCGTTGGTGGTAATCGGGATACGCAGTATTTT.

In its sample, this clone was seen once. The chain is built from TRBV5-6 and TRBJ1-3, with 7 bases matching TRBD1. This CDR3 has 13 residues. The ends lost 4 bases at V and 4 bases at J; junction bases unmatched: 2. Germline CDR1 reads SGHDT; CDR2 reads YYEEEE. This chain's CDR3 is CASSRDSGNTIYF. The CDR3 DNA is TGTGCCAGCAGCAGGGACAGCGGAAACACCATATATTTT.

In regard to this clone: This specimen includes other DNA sequences encoding the same CDR3. The chain employs TRBV5-8 and TRBJ1-5; possibly TRBD1 for D (5 bases). CDR1 is SGHTS and CDR2 is YDEGEE in the germline V gene. CDR3 length: 15 residues. The V gene lost 2 bases and the J gene lost 0 bases, with 9 bases spanning the gap. CDR3 DNA: TGTGCCAGCAGCTTTCAGGGCTATAGCAATCAGCCCCAGCATTTT. This gives the protein CASSFQGYSNQPQHF.

V is TRBV19 and J is TRBJ1-5, with D possibly being TRBD1 (5 bases). V gave up 9 bases and J gave up 4 bases, with 16 bases separating them. Germline values: CDR1 LNHDA, CDR2 SQIVND (reference sequence). This CDR3 spans 14 amino acids. DNA for the CDR3: TGTGCCAGCCAAAAATGGGGGGATAATCAGCCCCAGCATTTT. It is translated as CASQKWGDNQPQHF.

The CDR3: CASSSGTPPYEQYF. The CDR3 region has the DNA TGTGCCAGCAGCTCCGGGACACCTCCCTACGAGCAGTACTTC. V gene TRBV7-3 combines with J gene TRBJ2-7; tentative D call: TRBD1 (6 bases). Germline V lookup: CDR1 SGHTA, CDR2 FQGTGA. The CDR3 runs to 14 residues. V was shortened by 4 bases and J by 2 bases, with 12 bases between the two germline ends.

The chain carries TRBV24-1 and TRBJ1-5, with unresolved D. Trimming took 6 bases from V and 9 from J, leaving 14 bases between them. Germline V lookup: CDR1 KGHDR, CDR2 SFDVKD. The CDR3 totals 13 residues. Here the CDR3 DNA reads TGTGCCACCAGTAAGGGAGACACTCGGCCCCAGCATTTT. Its translation: CATSKGDTRPQHF.

The chain links TRBV4-1 to TRBJ1-1, with TRBD1 matching over 8 bases. Losses at the gene ends were 4 bases for V and 5 bases for J; bases not matched to a gene: 6. The CDR3 runs 14 residues. Germline values: CDR1 MGHRA, CDR2 YSYEKL. This CDR3 reads CASSPGTGRTEAFF. As DNA, the CDR3 is TGCGCCAGCAGCCCCGGGACAGGAAGAACTGAAGCTTTCTTT.

The chain links TRBV27 to TRBJ2-7; D perhaps matches TRBD1 (6 bases). The CDR3 extends over 12 amino acids. The V gene lost 8 bases and the J gene lost 2 bases, with 10 bases spanning the gap. Per germline, CDR1 MNHEY and CDR2 SMNVEV (reference sequence). CDR3 DNA sequence: TGTGCCAGCCGGGACACCACCTACGAGCAGTACTTC. It encodes CASRDTTYEQYF.

This clone was seen only once. The chain is built from TRBV14 and TRBJ2-1; TRBD1 is a possible D gene (6 bases). Germline CDR1 SGHDN, CDR2 FVKESK. V lost 3 bases, J lost 0 bases, and 9 bases lay in between. The CDR3 is 15 residues long. In DNA, the CDR3 is TGTGCCAGCAGCCAGGACAGAGCCTCCTACAATGAGCAGTTCTTC. It encodes CASSQDRASYNEQFF.

CDR3 loop: CASSYREITGELFF. CDR3 sequence (DNA): TGTGCCAGCTCGTACAGGGAAATCACCGGGGAGCTGTTTTTT. The V call is TRBV18, the J call TRBJ2-2; D may be TRBD1 (6 bases). CDR3 length: 14 residues. With 6 bases removed from V and 4 bases from J, the gap between germline ends came to 12 bases. CDR1 and CDR2 (germline): KGHSH, LQKENI.

V and J are TRBV11-2 and TRBJ2-4, with 10 nucleotides matching TRBD1. V trimming: 5 bases; J trimming: 1 base; junction bases outside the gene matches: 11. This CDR3 is built from 18 residues. Germline CDR1 SGHAT, CDR2 FQNNGV. CDR3 sequence (DNA): TGTGCCAGCAGCCAACCTAAAGACAGGGGGCTTGCCAAAAACATTCAGTACTTC. It translates to CASSQPKDRGLAKNIQYF.

This clone was seen a handful of times. The J gene is TRBJ1-1, the V gene TRBV6-5, with 8 bases identical to TRBD1. V was clipped by 6 bases and J by 1 base; unmatched bases: 7. CDR1 and CDR2 (germline): MNHEY, SVGAGI. The CDR3 runs to 15 residues. The CDR3 sequence is CASSLAGGRNTEAFF. For the CDR3, the DNA is TGTGCCAGCAGCTTAGCAGGGGGCCGGAACACTGAAGCTTTCTTT.

The table lists this clone with a count of one. This rearrangement joins TRBV6-5 to TRBJ1-1; D is uncertain. Germline CDR1 is MNHEY and CDR2 is SVGAGI. Between the trimmed V and J ends, which lost 0 bases and 6 bases, there was a span of 14 bases. The CDR3 covers 15 residues. This CDR3 reads CASSYSADQGPEAFF. In DNA form, the CDR3 reads TGTGCCAGCAGTTACTCAGCGGACCAAGGTCCTGAAGCTTTCTTT.

The chain is built from TRBV6-2 or TRBV6-3 and TRBJ2-5; TRBD2 matches at 7 bases. J was trimmed by 3 bases and V by 4 bases; bases with no gene match: 14. Germline lookup yields CDR1 MNHEY and CDR2 SVGEGT. The CDR3 runs 17 residues. The CDR3 loop reads CASSFDMAGVNKETQYF. The DNA for the CDR3 is TGTGCCAGCAGTTTCGATATGGCGGGGGTTAATAAAGAGACCCAGTACTTC.

The chain links TRBV4-2 to TRBJ1-2; 9 bases match TRBD1. Per the germline V gene, CDR1 is LGHNA and CDR2 is YNFKEQ. The ends lost 4 bases at V and 5 bases at J; junction bases unmatched: 20. The CDR3 is made up of 19 amino acids. The CDR3 DNA reads as TGTGCCAGCAGCCCCGGACAGGGGCGTGCAAGATTTACCCGATATGGCTACACCTTC. Translated, it gives CASSPGQGRARFTRYGYTF.

This chain connects TRBV3-1 (or the pseudogene TRBV3-2) to TRBJ2-2; D gene unclear. The V end lost 1 base, the J end lost 4 bases, and 7 bases lay between the germline ends. CDR1 is LGHDT, CDR2 YNNKEL, per germline (reference sequence). The CDR3 sequence is 14 residues long. Here the CDR3 reads CASSQATLTGELFF. The CDR3, as DNA: TGTGCCAGCAGCCAAGCGACACTCACCGGGGAGCTGTTTTTT.